These 31 T cell receptor beta chains originate from one sample sequenced in a study of vaccination and CD4 T cells after COVID-19. The Oncomine TCR Beta short-read assay generated sequence data from the DNA of cultured CD4+ T cells. Each CDR3 protein is one row after TCRdb ran MiXCR on the PCR reads. The data hold 16,000 or so distinct CDR3 sequences, with about 50% observed a single time. Treatment reported: roughly 11-day PBMC culture with coronavirus spike peptide pools or control peptides (ViraFEST assay). The antigens of these receptors remain unknown. The specimen was CD4+ T cells from blood, cultured in vitro, collected before SARS-CoV-2 vaccination. All receptors derive from a human donor who had recovered from COVID-19.

CDR3 region: CAWSVGQSSTDTQYF. The CDR3 DNA sequence: TGTGCCTGGAGTGTTGGTCAGTCTAGCACAGATACGCAGTATTTT. The V gene is TRBV30, the J gene TRBJ2-3; D unclear. V was trimmed by 0 bases and J by 0 bases, leaving 10 bases between them. The CDR3 runs 15 residues. Per the germline V gene, CDR1 is GTSNPN and CDR2 is SVGIG (reference sequence).

The chain joins TRBV7-8 to TRBJ1-2; 7 bases map to TRBD1. Germline CDR1 SGHVS, CDR2 FQNEAQ. After removal of 5 bases from V and 8 bases from J, the junction contained 11 bases not matched to a gene. The CDR3 length is 14 residues. CDR3 coding DNA: TGTGCCAGCAGCCCCATTACAAGGGGGCACGGCTACACCTTC. This codes for CASSPITRGHGYTF. Using reference TRBV7-8 and TRBJ1-2 for the parts outside the CDR3, the full variable domain is GAGVSQSPRYKVAKRGQDVALRCDPISGHVSLFWYQQALGQGPEFLTYFQNEAQLDKSGLPSDRFFAERPEGSVSTLKIQRTQQEDSAVYLCASSPITRGHGYTFGSGTRLTVV.

This clonotype came up a few times. The chain recombines TRBV20-1 with TRBJ1-5; no clear D gene. Deletions cut 0 bases from V and 1 base from J, with 10 bases between. Germline CDR1 DFQATT, CDR2 SNEGSKA (reference sequence). This CDR3 spans 15 amino acids. In DNA form, the CDR3 reads TGCAGTGCTAGAGATCAGCGAAGGAGCAATCAGCCCCAGCATTTT. Translated: CSARDQRRSNQPQHF.

The V call is TRBV11-1, the J call TRBJ2-6, with D uncertain. CDR1 SGHAT and CDR2 FQDESV come from the germline V gene (reference sequence). With 4 bases removed from V and 9 bases from J, the gap between germline ends came to 10 bases. The CDR3 covers 13 residues. Here the CDR3 reads CASSSPMVNVLTF. Here the CDR3 DNA reads TGTGCCAGCAGCTCCCCGATGGTCAACGTCCTGACTTTC.

This sequence joins TRBV24-1 and TRBJ2-1, with 8 bases identical to TRBD2. CDR3 length: 15 residues. V lost 3 bases to trimming and J lost 5 bases; unmatched junction nucleotides: 5. The germline gives CDR1 KGHDR, CDR2 SFDVKD. CDR3 protein: CATSDIGRADNEQFF. CDR3 coding DNA: TGTGCCACCAGTGATATCGGGAGGGCCGACAATGAGCAGTTCTTC.

This chain joins TRBV7-2 and TRBJ1-5, with D possibly TRBD1 on 5 matching bases. V was pared by 8 bases and J by 3 bases, with 11 bases between. CDR1 is SGHTA and CDR2 is FQGNSA in the germline V gene. This CDR3 is built from 13 residues. The CDR3 sequence: CASRGGTNQPQHF. The CDR3 coding sequence is TGTGCCAGCCGGGGGGGTACCAATCAGCCCCAGCATTTT. Complete variable domain (other parts from reference TRBV7-2 and TRBJ1-5): GAGVSQSPSNKVTEKGKDVELRCDPISGHTALYWYRQSLGQGLEFLIYFQGNSAPDKSGLPSDRFSAERTGGSVSTLTIQRTQQEDSAVYLCASRGGTNQPQHFGDGTRLSIL.

This clonotype has just a few counts. The J gene is TRBJ1-5, the V gene TRBV7-8; 9 bases are shared with TRBD1. The germline V gene encodes CDR1 SGHVS and CDR2 FQNEAQ. The CDR3 runs 16 residues. The J segment lost 1 base and the V segment lost 5 bases, leaving 6 bases of the junction unmatched. The CDR3 here is CASSVETGGSNQPQHF. In nucleotides, the CDR3 is TGTGCCAGCAGCGTAGAGACAGGGGGAAGCAATCAGCCCCAGCATTTT.

The chain joins TRBV10-3 to TRBJ2-1, with 9 bases aligning to TRBD1. CDR3 length equals 19 residues. The J segment lost 4 bases and the V segment lost 10 bases, leaving 23 bases of the junction unmatched. Germline assignment: CDR1 ENHRY and CDR2 SYGVKD. For the CDR3, the DNA is TGTGCCACCGCTGGGACAGGGATGGGGGAGGGCGCTTTGTACAATGAGCAGTTCTTC. As protein: CATAGTGMGEGALYNEQFF.

The genes are TRBV10-1 and TRBJ2-7, with a possible D match to TRBD1 (5 bases). The V gene lost 2 bases and the J gene lost 4 bases, with 12 bases spanning the gap. This CDR3 has 14 residues. Germline V lookup: CDR1 WNHNN, CDR2 SYGVQD (reference sequence). The CDR3 region is CASSEGHKRYEQYF. The CDR3 nucleotides are TGCGCCAGCAGTGAGGGACACAAGCGTTACGAGCAGTACTTC.

The CDR3 loop reads CASSLGSGRADTQYF. DNA for the CDR3: TGTGCCAGCAGCTTAGGGTCTGGGCGCGCAGATACGCAGTATTTT. The chain uses TRBV7-9 and TRBJ2-3; D ambiguous. Germline CDR1 SEHNR, CDR2 FQNEAQ (reference sequence). This CDR3 comprises 15 residues. Trimming cost V 1 base and J 4 bases, with 12 bases left between them.

The V and J genes are TRBV7-6 and TRBJ1-2, with 8 bases matching TRBD1. The CDR3 totals 16 residues. With V trimmed by 4 bases and J by 3 bases, 10 bases remained unmatched. Germline V gene data show CDR1 as SGHVS and CDR2 as FNYEAQ. The CDR3 sequence: CASSWTGSLQDYGYTF. CDR3 in DNA: TGTGCCAGCAGCTGGACAGGGTCCCTCCAAGACTATGGCTACACCTTC.

This rearrangement joins TRBV6-2 or TRBV6-3 to TRBJ1-1, with a weak D call TRBD1 (6 bases). V lost 3 bases to trimming and J lost 2 bases, with 16 bases between them. The CDR3 is 16 amino acids. Looked up from germline, CDR1 is MNHEY and CDR2 is SVGEGT. CDR3 sequence reads: CASSYDSKGVNTEAFF. The CDR3 bases are TGTGCCAGCAGTTATGATAGTAAGGGGGTAAACACTGAAGCTTTCTTT.

This clonotype was counted only a few times. The chain uses TRBV5-1 and TRBJ2-7; D gene uncertain. V was trimmed by 4 bases and J by 2 bases, leaving 13 bases between them. The CDR3 runs 14 residues. The germline CDR1 and CDR2 sequences are SGHRS and YFSETQ. The DNA of the CDR3 is TGCGCCAGCAGCCCAAACAACCAGGCCTACGAGCAGTACTTC. Protein product: CASSPNNQAYEQYF. Based on the CDR3 plus reference TRBV5-1 and TRBJ2-7, the full variable domain is KAGVTQTPRYLIKTRGQQVTLSCSPISGHRSVSWYQQTPGQGLQFLFEYFSETQRNKGNFPGRFSGRQFSNSRSEMNVSTLELGDSALYLCASSPNNQAYEQYFGPGTRLTVT.

A few counts support this clonotype. CDR3 amino acids: CASSLGRVGASNQPQHF. CDR3 in DNA: TGTGCCAGCAGCTTAGGAAGGGTAGGAGCGAGCAATCAGCCCCAGCATTTT. The gene calls are TRBV7-6 and TRBJ1-5; D unresolved. The V end lost 1 base, the J end lost 1 base, and 14 bases lay between the germline ends. This CDR3 is built from 17 residues. CDR1 is SGHVS and CDR2 is FNYEAQ in the germline V gene.

The chain couples TRBV15 to TRBJ1-1, with 7 bases identical to TRBD1. The CDR3 has 14 amino acids. With 4 bases clipped from V and 4 bases from J, the junction kept 6 bases outside the gene matches. Germline V gene lookup returns CDR1 LNHNV and CDR2 YYDKDF (reference sequence). DNA for the CDR3: TGTGCCACCAGCAAGGGGACAGTTCCCACTGAAGCTTTCTTT. Translated: CATSKGTVPTEAFF. Variable domain in full (rest from reference TRBV15 and TRBJ1-1): DAMVIQNPRYQVTQFGKPVTLSCSQTLNHNVMYWYQQKSSQAPKLLFHYYDKDFNNEADTPDNFQSRRPNTSFCFLDIRSPGLGDTAMYLCATSKGTVPTEAFFGQGTRLTVV.

In its sample, this clonotype ranks as medium-sized. The rearrangement links TRBV7-8 to TRBJ2-7; D remains unclear. Trimming stripped 2 bases from V and 4 bases from J, with 12 bases between. CDR3 size: 14 residues. The germline CDR1 and CDR2 sequences are SGHVS and FQNEAQ. The CDR3 nucleotides are TGTGCCAGCAGCTTATATGCCCAATCGTACGAGCAGTACTTC. This translates into CASSLYAQSYEQYF.

The chain carries TRBV20-1 and TRBJ2-1, with TRBD2 matching 15 bases. V lost 5 bases to trimming and J lost 5 bases; unmatched junction nucleotides: 4. The CDR3 is made up of 15 amino acids. The germline V gene encodes CDR1 DFQATT and CDR2 SNEGSKA (reference sequence). CDR3 in DNA: TGCAGTGCTCGCGGACTAGCGGGAGGGGACAATGAGCAGTTCTTC. Its translation is CSARGLAGGDNEQFF.

J is TRBJ2-3 and V is TRBV28; D is unclear. Looked up from germline, CDR1 is MDHEN and CDR2 is SYDVKM. Trimming took off 6 bases at V and 2 bases at J, with 12 bases between the two ends. This CDR3 has 14 residues. CDR3 amino acids: CASSHTVDTDTQYF. The CDR3 DNA sequence: TGTGCCAGCAGCCATACGGTGGACACAGATACGCAGTATTTT. Complete variable domain (other parts from reference TRBV28 and TRBJ2-3): DVKVTQSSRYLVKRTGEKVFLECVQDMDHENMFWYRQDPGLGLRLIYFSYDVKMKEKGDIPEGYSVSREKKERFSLILESASTNQTSMYLCASSHTVDTDTQYFGPGTRLTVL.

The V and J genes are TRBV6-1 and TRBJ2-7; D is uncertain. Germline V gene lookup returns CDR1 MNHNS and CDR2 SASEGT. V was cut by 5 bases and J by 1 base, with 3 bases left in between. The CDR3 is made up of 11 amino acids. The CDR3 spells CASSNSYEQYF. The CDR3 DNA reads TGTGCCAGCAGTAATTCCTACGAGCAGTACTTC.

J is TRBJ1-3 and V is TRBV19, with D perhaps TRBD1 (6 bases). The CDR3 totals 15 residues. CDR1 and CDR2 (germline): LNHDA, SQIVND (reference sequence). V shed 3 bases and J shed 0 bases, with 9 bases lying between them. The CDR3 sequence: CASSMDRLSGNTIYF. In nucleotides, the CDR3 is TGTGCCAGTAGTATGGACAGACTCTCTGGAAACACCATATATTTT. Looking up the rest from reference TRBV19 and TRBJ1-3 gives the full variable domain: DGGITQSPKYLFRKEGQNVTLSCEQNLNHDAMYWYRQDPGQGLRLIYYSQIVNDFQKGDIAEGYSVSREKKESFPLTVTSAQKNPTAFYLCASSMDRLSGNTIYFGEGSWLTVV.

The chain is built from TRBV11-2 and TRBJ2-6; D unresolved. V was cut by 3 bases and J by 0 bases, with 3 bases left in between. This CDR3 region has 14 residues. Germline V gives CDR1 SGHAT, CDR2 FQNNGV. DNA of the CDR3: TGTGCCAGCAGCTTCCGCTCTGGGGCCAACGTCCTGACTTTC. Translating it yields CASSFRSGANVLTF.

This clonotype was counted a few times. The chain is built from TRBV20-1 and TRBJ2-2, with D perhaps TRBD1 (5 bases). V was clipped by 0 bases and J by 7 bases, with 18 bases between them. The CDR3 extends over 16 amino acids. Germline CDR1 reads DFQATT; CDR2 reads SNEGSKA (reference sequence). The DNA of the CDR3 is TGCAGTGCTAGAGATAGTGGGCAGGGCCACGTCGGGGAGCTGTTTTTT. This codes for CSARDSGQGHVGELFF.

This clonotype was observed a handful of times. The chain uses TRBV20-1 and TRBJ1-2; perhaps TRBD1 as D (6 bases). The CDR3 length is 14 residues. The V and J ends lost 3 bases and 8 bases respectively, with 19 bases between them. The germline gives CDR1 DFQATT, CDR2 SNEGSKA (reference sequence). In DNA, the CDR3 is TGCAGTGCTAGTGGGTTCGGGGGCGGCGTCGGCTACACCTTC. Translating it yields CSASGFGGGVGYTF.

This chain links TRBV9 with TRBJ1-2; D is undetermined. The germline V and J ends were trimmed by 3 bases and 3 bases, with 12 bases remaining between them. Germline CDR1 reads SGDLS; CDR2 reads YYNGEE. The CDR3 length is 14 residues. CDR3 loop: CASSATLTDYGYTF. The CDR3 nucleotides read TGTGCCAGCAGCGCCACCCTGACGGACTATGGCTACACCTTC. The variable domain in full, with the rest retrieved from reference TRBV9 and TRBJ1-2, is DSGVTQTPKHLITATGQRVTLRCSPRSGDLSVYWYQQSLDQGLQFLIQYYNGEERAKGNILERFSAQQFPDLHSELNLSSLELGDSALYFCASSATLTDYGYTFGSGTRLTVV.

This clonotype was observed a handful of times. The genes are TRBV25-1 and TRBJ2-2, with 11 bases fitting TRBD2. There are 15 residues in the CDR3. The V and J ends lost 3 bases and 3 bases, in that order; junction bases with no gene match: 0. Germline V gives CDR1 MGHDK, CDR2 SYGVNS. The CDR3 sequence is CASSDSGRDTGELFF. The CDR3, as DNA: TGTGCCAGCAGTGATAGCGGGAGGGACACCGGGGAGCTGTTTTTT.

In nucleotides, the CDR3 is TGTGCCAGCAGCCTCTTGTTAGAGGGACAGGGAAGAACAGATACGCAGTATTTT. Its translation: CASSLLLEGQGRTDTQYF. This sequence joins TRBV12-1 and TRBJ2-3; the DNA was not compared with TRBD1, the D call given in the table. TRBV12-1 corresponds to a pseudogene. This CDR3 is built from 18 residues.

J is TRBJ2-3 and V is TRBV11-1, with D possibly TRBD1 on 6 matching bases. This CDR3 has 16 residues. The germline V and J ends were trimmed by 1 base and 3 bases, with 14 bases remaining between them. Germline loops: CDR1 SGHAT, CDR2 FQDESV (reference sequence). The CDR3 here is CASSLGQNTGTDTQYF. The CDR3 DNA reads as TGTGCCAGCAGCTTAGGACAAAACACAGGGACAGATACGCAGTATTTT.

This clonotype was seen a few times. The chain couples TRBV20-1 to TRBJ2-5, with 12 bases identical to TRBD2. CDR1 and CDR2 (germline): DFQATT, SNEGSKA (reference sequence). CDR3 size: 15 residues. J lost 5 bases, V lost 6 bases, and 10 bases had no gene match. The CDR3 region is CSARMTSGSGETQYF. The CDR3 bases are TGCAGTGCCCGGATGACTAGCGGGAGTGGGGAGACCCAGTACTTC.

The rearrangement uses TRBV14 and TRBJ2-7; TRBD1 aligns across 8 bases. Germline V gene lookup returns CDR1 SGHDN and CDR2 FVKESK. CDR3 length: 14 residues. The V and J ends lost 7 bases and 3 bases, in that order; junction bases with no gene match: 8. The chain's CDR3 is CASNHGRGLYEQYF. CDR3 DNA: TGTGCCAGCAACCATGGCAGGGGGCTCTACGAGCAGTACTTC.

The gene calls are TRBV20-1 and TRBJ1-1; possibly TRBD1 for D (6 bases). This CDR3 contains 12 residues. V lost 1 base and J lost 4, with 7 bases in between. Per the germline V gene, CDR1 is DFQATT and CDR2 is SNEGSKA (reference sequence). The CDR3 region has the DNA TGCAGTGCTAGAGTACAGGGCACTGAAGCTTTCTTT. It codes for CSARVQGTEAFF.

The rearrangement links TRBV27 to TRBJ1-1; 9 bases line up with TRBD1. The junction had 15 bases not matched to a gene; V was cut back by 5 bases and J by 5 bases. The CDR3 consists of 17 residues. Per the germline V gene, CDR1 is MNHEY and CDR2 is SMNVEV (reference sequence). The CDR3 sequence is CASSPVGTGIFGTEAFF. The DNA of the CDR3 is TGTGCCAGCAGTCCCGTGGGGACAGGGATCTTTGGAACTGAAGCTTTCTTT.